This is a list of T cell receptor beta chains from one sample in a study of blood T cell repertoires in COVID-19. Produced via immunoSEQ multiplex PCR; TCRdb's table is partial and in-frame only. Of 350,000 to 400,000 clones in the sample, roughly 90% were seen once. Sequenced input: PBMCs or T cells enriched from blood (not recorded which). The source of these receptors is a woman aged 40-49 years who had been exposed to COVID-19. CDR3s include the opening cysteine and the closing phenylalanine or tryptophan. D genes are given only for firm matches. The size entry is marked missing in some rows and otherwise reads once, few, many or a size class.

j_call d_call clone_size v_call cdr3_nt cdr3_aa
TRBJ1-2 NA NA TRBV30 TGTGCCTGGAGTGGAGGTGTGAACTATGGCTACACCTTC CAWSGGVNYGYTF
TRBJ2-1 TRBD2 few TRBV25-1 TGTGCCAGCAGTGGGCCACGCGGGAGCTTCTCCTACAATGAGCAGTTCTTC CASSGPRGSFSYNEQFF
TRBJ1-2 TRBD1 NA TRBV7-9 TGTGCCAGCAGTATATGGTTACAGGGGGCGGGTGGCTACACCTTC CASSIWLQGAGGYTF
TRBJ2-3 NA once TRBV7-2 TGTGCCAGCAGACAACCGGCCGGGGCAGATACGCAGTATTTT CASRQPAGADTQYF
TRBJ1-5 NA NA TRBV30 TGTGCCTGGAGCTCGGGGGATAGCAATCAGCCCCAGCATTTT CAWSSGDSNQPQHF
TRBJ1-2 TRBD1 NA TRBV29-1 TGCAGCGTTGTCAAAATCACGGGACAGTCGATCCTTAACTATGGCTACACCTTC CSVVKITGQSILNYGYTF
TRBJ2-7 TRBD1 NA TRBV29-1 TGCAGCGCCCGGAACAGGGGTTCCCGCTACGAGCAGTACTTC CSARNRGSRYEQYF
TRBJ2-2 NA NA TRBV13 TGTGCCAGCAGCTTAGAAGGGAGAGGGGAGCTGTTTTTT CASSLEGRGELFF
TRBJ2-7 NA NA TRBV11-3 TGTGCCAGCAGCTTAGATCGGGTCTACGAGCAGTACTTC CASSLDRVYEQYF
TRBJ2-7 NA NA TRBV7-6 TGTGCCAGCAGCACTCACGGCTACGAGCAGTACTTC CASSTHGYEQYF
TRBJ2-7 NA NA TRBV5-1 TGCGCCAGCAGCTTGGGGGCTGGCGAGCAGTACTTC CASSLGAGEQYF
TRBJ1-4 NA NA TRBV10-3 TGTGCCATCAAAGGAGAGGCCCATGAAAAACTGTTTTTT CAIKGEAHEKLFF
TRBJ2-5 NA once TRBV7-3 TGTGCCAGCAGCTTCTTTGGGGGGGAGACCCAGTACTTC CASSFFGGETQYF
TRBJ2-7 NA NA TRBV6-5 TGTGCCAGCAGTTACGGGTCGGGAGACTTCCACGAGCAGTACTTC CASSYGSGDFHEQYF
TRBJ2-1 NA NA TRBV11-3 TGTGCCAGCAGGCCTGACGCGGGGAATGAGCAGTTCTTC CASRPDAGNEQFF
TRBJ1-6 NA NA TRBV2 TGTGCCAGCAGTGTACAGAATAATTCACCCCTCCACTTT CASSVQNNSPLHF
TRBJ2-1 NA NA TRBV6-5 TGTGCCAGCAGAACGAGCGCGTTACCCTACAATGAGCAGTTCTTC CASRTSALPYNEQFF
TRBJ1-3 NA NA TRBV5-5 TGTGCCAGCACCCATCCGCCCCAGGGCGCCACCATATATTTT CASTHPPQGATIYF
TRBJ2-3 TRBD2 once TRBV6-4 TGTGCCAGCAGTGACCGGGGGGACACAGATACGCAGTATTTT CASSDRGDTDTQYF
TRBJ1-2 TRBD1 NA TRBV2 TGTGCCAGCAGCCTCACAGGACAGGGATATGGCTACACCTTC CASSLTGQGYGYTF
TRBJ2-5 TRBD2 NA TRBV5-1 TGCGCCAGCAGCTATCCGGTAGCGGGGGACCAAGAGACCCAGTACTTC CASSYPVAGDQETQYF
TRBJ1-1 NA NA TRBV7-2 TGTGCCAGCAGCCGACAGGCGAGGACTGAAGCTTTCTTT CASSRQARTEAFF
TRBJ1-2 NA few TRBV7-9 TGTGCCAGCAGCCTTCTAGCTGGCTACACCTTC CASSLLAGYTF
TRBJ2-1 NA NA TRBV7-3 TGTGCCAGCAGCCCCGGCGGATCGGGGAATGAGCAGTTCTTC CASSPGGSGNEQFF
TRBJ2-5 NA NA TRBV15 TGTGCCACCAGCAGAGCGAGCCCCGAGGAGACCCAGTACTTC CATSRASPEETQYF
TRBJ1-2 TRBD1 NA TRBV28 TGTGCCAGCAGCCCCTTTTCGGGACAGGGGTATGGCTACACCTTC CASSPFSGQGYGYTF
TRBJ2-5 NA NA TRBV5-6 TGTGCCAGCAGCGGAGGACTTTACCAAGAGACCCAGTACTTC CASSGGLYQETQYF
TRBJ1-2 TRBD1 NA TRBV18 TGTGCCAGCTCAACGACAGGGGCAATCAACTATGGCTACACCTTC CASSTTGAINYGYTF
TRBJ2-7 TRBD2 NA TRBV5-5 TGTGCCAGCAGCGCGGGACTAGCGGGGGTCTACGAGCAGTACTTC CASSAGLAGVYEQYF
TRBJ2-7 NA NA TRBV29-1 TGCAGCGTCGCGCCGGCGGCGACCTACGAGCAGTACTTC CSVAPAATYEQYF
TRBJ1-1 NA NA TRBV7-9 TGTGCCAGCAGCTCTTCCGGGTCGAACACTGAAGCTTTCTTT CASSSSGSNTEAFF
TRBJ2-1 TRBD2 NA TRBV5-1 TGCGCCAGCAGCTTGGCGCGGGGGAATGAGCAGTTCTTC CASSLARGNEQFF
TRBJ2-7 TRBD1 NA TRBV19 TGTGCCAGTAGTATTGGGGACAGACCGGGCCCCTACGAGCAGTACTTC CASSIGDRPGPYEQYF
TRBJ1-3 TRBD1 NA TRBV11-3 TGTGCCAGCAGCGAAGAGGCAGGGGGCCTAAACACCATATATTTT CASSEEAGGLNTIYF
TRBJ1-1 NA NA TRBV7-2 TGTGCCAGCAGCTTAAAACGAGACACTGAAGCTTTCTTT CASSLKRDTEAFF
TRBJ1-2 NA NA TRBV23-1 TGCGCCAGCAGTCAGAACAGGGTTGAGGGTGGCTACACCTTC CASSQNRVEGGYTF
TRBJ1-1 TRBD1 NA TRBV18 TGTGCCAGCTCGACCGGGACAGGGAACACTGAAGCTTTCTTT CASSTGTGNTEAFF
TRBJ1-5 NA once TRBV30 TGTGCCTGGAGTGTATCGCAGGGCAATCAGCCCCAGCATTTT CAWSVSQGNQPQHF
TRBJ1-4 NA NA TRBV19 TGTGCCAGTAGTATGGAGGTGAGACACCGTAATGAAAAACTGTTTTTT CASSMEVRHRNEKLFF
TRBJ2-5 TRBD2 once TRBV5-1 TGCGCCAGCGGTTCAAAAGCGGGGGTACAAGAGACCCAGTACTTC CASGSKAGVQETQYF
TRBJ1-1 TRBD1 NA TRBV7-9 TGTGCCAGCAGCTTAGAACCCAGGGGGCGCGGGGCTTTCTTT CASSLEPRGRGAFF
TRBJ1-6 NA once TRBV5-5 TGTGCCAGCAGCTTGGTCTCCAATTCACCCCTCCACTTT CASSLVSNSPLHF
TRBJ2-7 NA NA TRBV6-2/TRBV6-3 TGTGCCAGCAGTTACCATGCAGGCTCCCACGAGCAGTACTTC CASSYHAGSHEQYF
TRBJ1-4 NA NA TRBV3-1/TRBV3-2 TGTGCCAGCAGCCAAGATCAGGGGATAGGGGAAAAACTGTTTTTT CASSQDQGIGEKLFF
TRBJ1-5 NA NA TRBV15 TGTGCCACCAGCAGAGAGGAGAGGGCAGTTCAGCCCCAGCATTTT CATSREERAVQPQHF
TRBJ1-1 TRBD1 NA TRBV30 TGTGCCTGGACGCGGGACAGGAACACTGAAGCTTTCTTT CAWTRDRNTEAFF